This T cell receptor (beta chain) was retrieved from a study of T cell repertoires in ileal Crohn's disease. Study-level background: Median disease duration was approximately 8 years; 35% smoked at surgery. About half of patients got postoperative therapy: under twelve thiopurines, 18 anti-TNF.

The CDR3 consists of 15 residues. The germline V gene encodes CDR1 MRHNA and CDR2 SNTAGT. Trimming removed 0 bases from V and 4 bases from J; junction bases left unmatched: 0. Study conclusions and caveats: Clonal expansions were more frequent in active smokers than non-smokers at surgery. All patients with clonality above 26.8% had endoscopic recurrence.

Worth noting for this clone: Its antigen remains unidentified.

TCRdb keeps only in-frame clones here, not all; method: immunoSEQ multiplex PCR. The profile shows around 13,000 clones, 84% of them singletons. V usage is TRBV6-4 and J usage is TRBJ2-3; the match to TRBD2 covers 11 bases. The receptor was derived from an adult with Crohn's disease. Sequenced material: ileal tissue. CDR3 residues: CASSDSSGGADTQYF. In DNA form, the CDR3 reads TGTGCCAGCAGTGACTCTAGCGGGGGGGCAGATACGCAGTATTTT.